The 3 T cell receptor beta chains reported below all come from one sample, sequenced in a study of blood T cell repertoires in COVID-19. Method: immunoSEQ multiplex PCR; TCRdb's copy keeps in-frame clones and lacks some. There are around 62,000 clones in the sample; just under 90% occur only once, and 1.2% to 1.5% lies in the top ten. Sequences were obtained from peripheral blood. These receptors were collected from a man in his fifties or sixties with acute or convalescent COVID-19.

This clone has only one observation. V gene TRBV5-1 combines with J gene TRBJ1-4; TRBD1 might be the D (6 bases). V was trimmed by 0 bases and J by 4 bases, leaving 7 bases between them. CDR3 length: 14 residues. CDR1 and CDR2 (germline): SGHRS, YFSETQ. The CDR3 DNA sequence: TGCGCCAGCAGCTTGGACAGGGTTAATGAAAAACTGTTTTTT. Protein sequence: CASSLDRVNEKLFF.

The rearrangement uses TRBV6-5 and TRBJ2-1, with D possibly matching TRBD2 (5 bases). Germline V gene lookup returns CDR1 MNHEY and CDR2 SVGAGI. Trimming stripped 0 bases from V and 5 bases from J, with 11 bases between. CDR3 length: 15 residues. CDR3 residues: CASSYSERRNNEQFF. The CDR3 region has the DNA TGTGCCAGCAGTTACTCGGAGCGGAGAAACAATGAGCAGTTCTTC.

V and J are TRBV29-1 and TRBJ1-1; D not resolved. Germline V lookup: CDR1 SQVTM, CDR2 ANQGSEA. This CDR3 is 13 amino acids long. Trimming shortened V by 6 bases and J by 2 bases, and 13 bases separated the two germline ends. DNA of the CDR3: TGCAGCGTCGGCCATGGGCCCAACACTGAAGCTTTCTTT. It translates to CSVGHGPNTEAFF. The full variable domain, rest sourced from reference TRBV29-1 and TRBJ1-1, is SAVISQKPSRDICQRGTSLTIQCQVDSQVTMMFWYRQQPGQSLTLIATANQGSEATYESGFVIDKFPISRPNLTFSTLTVSNMSPEDSSIYLCSVGHGPNTEAFFGQGTRLTVV.